Sequencing of this TCR beta chain was carried out in a study of blood T cell repertoires in COVID-19 (dated by TCRdb to about 2020). General notes on the study: Samples covering the acute and convalescent phases of COVID-19 were provided by collaborators in the United States, Italy and Spain. The repertoires were released in a freely available public database intended as a resource for research on the immune response to SARS-CoV-2. The samples were drawn from the first 160 participants of the ongoing ImmuneRACE study and from under 1,500 subjects provided by 6 global collaborators. The prospective study material was composed of cDNA or gDNA derived from T cells, B-cell-depleted T cells, or PBMCs. Subjects who had been exposed to COVID-19, were actively infected with it, or had recovered from it provided the deeply sampled blood TCRbeta repertoires that made up the dataset. Where available, HLA class I and class II types were taken from metadata supplied by the sample provider and were not determined by assay-based typing. The sample metadata nearly always contained a de-identified subject ID, COVID-19 status, age in years and sex.

Details on this clone: Its antigen is unknown. Per-nucleotide qualities are absent, and no much larger clonotype sits a single base away.

TCRbeta CDR3 regions were amplified from genomic DNA by means of the immunoSEQ Assay, a bias-controlled multiplex PCR. In the paper's pipeline: The number of nucleated cells in each sample was estimated by amplification of reference gene primers within the assay. To quantify the absolute abundance of each unique TCRbeta CDR3 rearrangement, sequence reads were collapsed and filtered. For each sample, productive Simpson clonality was calculated as the square root of Simpson's diversity index over productive rearrangements. Sourced from immuneACCESS, this table was stored by TCRdb with only in-frame sequences that have V and J called. A share of the clones is absent; for the studies checked, an unresolved V gene accounts for under half, and the remainder has no known explanation. That table is the source of V, J and clone size, and D and trimming were worked out from the DNA. The sample includes approximately 200,000 clones, with roughly 80% observed a single time. The ten largest clonotypes hold around 2.7% of the sample.

Another Seattle source contributed samples from volunteer blood donors who had recovered from COVID-19. Whole blood was collected in K2EDTA tubes by collaborating institutions according to the institutions' own protocols. For TCRbeta analysis, collaborator samples were shipped as frozen whole blood, as isolated PBMCs, or as DNA extracted from either sample type. At the junction V is shortened by 4 bases and J by 8 bases; bases outside the gene matches: 14. CDR1 is given as ENHRY and CDR2 as SYGVKD, both from the germline V gene. Spanning cysteine to phenylalanine, the CDR3 consists of 17 amino acids. Only CDR3 DNA is held: 51 bases, read in frame from base 1. The paper's findings and limits, for the study overall: The quantity of clinical and demographic metadata differed by source and by participant and was supplied without curation.

Sequencing was carried out using peripheral blood. The source is a woman younger than 45 who had recovered from COVID-19. The sequence is built from TRBV10-3 and TRBJ2-2; 9 of the junction bases match TRBD2. The CDR3 reads CAISGAGASGKVGELFF. The bases read TGTGCCATCAGTGGGGCCGGTGCTAGCGGGAAGGTAGGGGAGCTGTTTTTT.